One T cell receptor (beta chain) is described in this entry. This sample stems from a study of blood T cell repertoires in COVID-19. TCRdb keeps only in-frame clones here, not all; method: immunoSEQ multiplex PCR. The sample consists of approximately 670,000 clones, 85% to 90% of them appearing once. The specimen sequenced was peripheral blood. The clonotype originates from a young woman with acute or convalescent COVID-19.

In DNA form, the CDR3 reads TGTGCCAGCAGCTTGGTGGTTCAGGGTTCACCCCTCCACTTT. Amino acid sequence: CASSLVVQGSPLHF. The genes are TRBV5-5 and TRBJ1-6; D possibly corresponds to TRBD1 (5 bases). Germline CDR1 and CDR2: SGHKS and YYEKEE (reference sequence). Deletions cut 0 bases from V and 9 bases from J, with 10 bases between. The CDR3 contains 14 residues.